This TCR beta chain was captured in a study of neoadjuvant anti-PD-1 for oral cavity cancer (dated by TCRdb to about 2021). The study in broad terms: Three to four biweekly doses of nivolumab at 3 mg/kg were mostly administered to patients before curative-intent surgical resection. Patients without progression received a fourth nivolumab dose around day 43 and underwent definitive surgical resection on days 50-56. Responders were defined as patients with complete response, partial response or stable disease by RECIST 1.1; non-responders were defined as patients with progression. A 33% response rate was observed in the parent correlative cohort, in which around 12 patients were included.

A word on this clone: The target of this receptor is not known. The sample holds no much larger clone one base away, and base qualities are not on file.

Spanning cysteine to phenylalanine, the CDR3 consists of 15 amino acids. Just the 45-base CDR3 DNA is kept, in frame starting at base 1. The germline V gene (reference sequence) gives CDR1 as SGHNT and CDR2 as YYREEE. V and J are trimmed by 4 bases and 13 bases, and the gene matches miss 15 bases of the junction. This sample's time point label indicates: after neoadjuvant nivolumab, at surgical resection. Patients were newly diagnosed with stage II-IVA oral cavity squamous cell carcinoma and had received no prior systemic or radiation treatment. The cohort consisted of patients with HPV-negative, locally advanced oral cavity squamous cell carcinoma. Peripheral blood mononuclear cells were analyzed directly, without maintenance or expansion in culture. The samples were drawn from a longitudinal correlative study tied to a single-arm phase II trial testing neoadjuvant nivolumab in oral cavity squamous cell carcinoma. Subject-matched pre- and post-treatment PBMCs and tumors from three responders and three non-responders underwent genomic DNA-based TCRbeta sequencing. Peripheral blood mononuclear cells were collected before nivolumab treatment and were collected again after treatment, at the time of surgery. The Maxwell RSC DNA from Cells kit was used to isolate genomic DNA from PBMCs.

For deep sequencing of PBMC libraries, mostly 450 to 500 ng of input genomic DNA was used, and six replicates were run per sample. The immunoSEQ hsTCRbeta kit was used to prepare TCRbeta libraries, following the manufacturer's instructions. The finished libraries were brought together in one pool at roughly 3 nM, which was then read using an Illumina NovaSeq 6000 S4 flow cell. Per the original workflow: The immunoSEQ Analyzer was used for raw data preprocessing and quality control. The analysis was limited to productive rearrangements, and each clonotype was defined by a unique CDR3 amino acid sequence. Repertoire clonality was estimated as the Gini-Simpson index, computed with the R package tcR. Gini indices were compared with Student's t test, and associations with tumor size change were assessed by Pearson correlation. Here the immuneACCESS table is served through TCRdb, limited to in-frame sequences with V and J called. Missing clones are a known gap in these copies; in checked studies unresolved V genes cover under half, and the rest lacks a known reason. For V, J and clone size, that table is used; D and trimming come from the DNA. The sample table contains tens of thousands of clones; only one count was recorded for roughly nine tenths of them. Jointly, the top ten make up approximately 2.8% of the sample.

What the study reported, not specific to this receptor: Higher pretreatment blood TCRbeta clonality and lower post-treatment tumor TCRbeta clonality were correlated with higher pretreatment blood Treg/Th17 ratios. After neoadjuvant nivolumab, non-responders showed significantly higher T cell clonality (Gini index) in PBMCs than responders did. Only three patients per response group were included in the TCR analyses, and larger cohorts for validation were called for by the authors.

The rearrangement joined TRBV5-4 to TRBJ1-2, with TRBD1 identical over 11 junction bases. This material consisted of PBMCs, taken after nivolumab (anti-PD-1) treatment. The sequence was obtained from a person between 40 and 85 years old with oral cavity squamous cell carcinoma. In nucleotides, the sequence is TGTGCCAGCAGCCCACTTGCCGGGACAGGGGGACCGGGCACCTTC. Translated, it reads CASSPLAGTGGPGTF.